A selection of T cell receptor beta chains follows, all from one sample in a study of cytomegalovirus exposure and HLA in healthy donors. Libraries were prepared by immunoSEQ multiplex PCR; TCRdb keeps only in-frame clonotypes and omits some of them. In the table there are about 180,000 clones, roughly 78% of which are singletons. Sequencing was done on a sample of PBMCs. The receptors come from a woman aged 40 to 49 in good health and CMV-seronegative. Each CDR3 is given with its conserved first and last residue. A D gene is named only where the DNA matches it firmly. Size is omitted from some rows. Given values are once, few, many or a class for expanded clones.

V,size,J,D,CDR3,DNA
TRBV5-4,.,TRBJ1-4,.,CASSLGPDSGEKLFF,TGTGCCAGCAGCTTGGGACCCGACAGTGGGGAAAAACTGTTTTTT
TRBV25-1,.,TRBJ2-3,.,CASSDRPASTDTQYF,TGTGCCAGCAGTGACAGGCCAGCTAGCACAGATACGCAGTATTTT
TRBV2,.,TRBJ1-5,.,CASSEALGSGPQHF,TGTGCCAGCAGTGAAGCGCTCGGCTCAGGCCCCCAGCATTTT
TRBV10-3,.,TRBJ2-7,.,CAIRTTGTEQYF,TGTGCCATCAGGACAACAGGGACCGAGCAGTACTTC
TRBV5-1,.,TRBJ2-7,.,CASSKQGGEQYF,TGCGCCAGCAGCAAACAGGGCGGCGAGCAGTACTTC
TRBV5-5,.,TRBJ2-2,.,CASSLLGIANTGELFF,TGTGCCAGCAGCTTGCTCGGGATAGCGAACACCGGGGAGCTGTTTTTT
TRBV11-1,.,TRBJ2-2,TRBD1,CASSLEGGVSIGELFF,TGTGCCAGCAGCTTGGAAGGGGGCGTTAGTATCGGGGAGCTGTTTTTT
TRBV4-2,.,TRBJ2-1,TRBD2,CASSQASGRGSYNEQFF,TGTGCCAGCAGCCAAGCTAGCGGGAGGGGATCCTACAATGAGCAGTTCTTC
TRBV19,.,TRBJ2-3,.,CASSDRRGTDTQYF,TGTGCCAGTAGTGACAGGCGGGGCACAGATACGCAGTATTTT
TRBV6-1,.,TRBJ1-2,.,CASGRVYYGYTF,TGTGCCAGCGGCAGGGTCTACTATGGCTACACCTTC
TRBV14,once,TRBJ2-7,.,CASRPDSHYEQYF,TGTGCCAGCCGTCCGGACAGTCACTACGAGCAGTACTTC
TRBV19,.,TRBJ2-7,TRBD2,CASSIRLAESYEQYF,TGTGCCAGTAGTATCCGACTAGCGGAATCCTACGAGCAGTACTTC
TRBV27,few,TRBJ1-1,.,CASSPTRNTEAFF,TGTGCCAGCAGTCCAACACGGAACACTGAAGCTTTCTTT
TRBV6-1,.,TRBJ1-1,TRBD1,CASSDAGGNTEAFF,TGTGCCAGCAGTGATGCAGGGGGGAACACTGAAGCTTTCTTT
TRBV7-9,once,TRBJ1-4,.,CASSGGGYGEKLFF,TGTGCCAGCAGCGGGGGGGGTTATGGTGAAAAACTGTTTTTT
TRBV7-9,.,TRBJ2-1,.,CASSLAGTNYNEQFF,TGTGCCAGCAGCCTAGCCGGGACAAACTACAATGAGCAGTTCTTC
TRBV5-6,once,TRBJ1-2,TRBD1,CASSSGQGDGYTF,TGTGCCAGCAGCTCCGGACAGGGGGATGGCTACACCTTC
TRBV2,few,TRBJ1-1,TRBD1,CASSIGTGMRRAFF,TGTGCCAGCAGTATAGGGACAGGGATGCGGAGAGCTTTCTTT
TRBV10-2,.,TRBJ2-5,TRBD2,CASSVAGGGAQYF,TGCGCCAGCAGTGTAGCGGGGGGAGGGGCCCAGTACTTC
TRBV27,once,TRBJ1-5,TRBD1,CASSKGGGNQPQHF,TGTGCCAGCAGTAAAGGGGGCGGCAATCAGCCCCAGCATTTT
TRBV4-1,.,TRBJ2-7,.,CASSPGGGAYEQYF,TGCGCCAGCAGCCCAGGTGGGGGCGCGTACGAGCAGTACTTC
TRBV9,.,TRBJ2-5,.,CASSVVPGGEGETQYF,TGTGCCAGCAGCGTAGTTCCCGGGGGAGAGGGTGAGACCCAGTACTTC
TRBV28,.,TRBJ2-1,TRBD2,CASTGGPGNEQFF,TGTGCCAGTACGGGAGGGCCCGGGAATGAGCAGTTCTTC
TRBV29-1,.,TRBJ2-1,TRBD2,CSVLEPGLAIVEQFF,TGCAGCGTTCTCGAGCCGGGACTAGCGATCGTTGAGCAGTTCTTC
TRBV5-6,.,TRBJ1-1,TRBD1,CASSSDLGQLNTEAFF,TGTGCCAGCAGCTCCGATTTGGGACAGCTGAACACTGAAGCTTTCTTT
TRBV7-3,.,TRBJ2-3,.,CASSLRAFVGTSTDTQYF,TGTGCCAGCAGCTTAAGGGCCTTCGTTGGAACTAGCACAGATACGCAGTATTTT
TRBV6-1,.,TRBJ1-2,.,CASSDVGGGLGGYTF,TGTGCCAGCAGTGATGTGGGAGGGGGTTTGGGAGGCTACACCTTC
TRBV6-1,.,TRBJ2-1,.,CASSQARTAGQFF,TGTGCCAGCAGCCAAGCCCGGACTGCCGGTCAGTTCTTC
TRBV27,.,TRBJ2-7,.,CASSPSWGQGYEQYF,TGTGCCAGCAGTCCCTCGTGGGGACAAGGGTACGAGCAGTACTTC
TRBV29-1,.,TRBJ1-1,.,CSVGTGRNTEAFF,TGCAGCGTTGGTACAGGGAGGAACACTGAAGCTTTCTTT
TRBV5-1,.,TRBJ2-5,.,CASSLAGGETQYF,TGCGCCAGCAGCTTGGCTGGAGGGGAGACCCAGTACTTC
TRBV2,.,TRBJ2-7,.,CASMHPSLTYYEQYF,TGTGCCAGCATGCATCCTTCCTTAACCTACTACGAGCAGTACTTC
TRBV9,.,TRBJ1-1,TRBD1,CASSEGTGGAGTEAFF,TGTGCCAGCAGCGAGGGGACAGGGGGCGCGGGCACTGAAGCTTTCTTT
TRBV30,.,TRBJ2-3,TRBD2,CAWTTLPLAGTQYF,TGTGCCTGGACCACCCTCCCCCTAGCGGGGACTCAGTATTTT
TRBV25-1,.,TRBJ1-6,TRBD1,CASSEAGGTYNSPLHF,TGTGCCAGCAGTGAGGCAGGGGGAACCTATAATTCACCCCTCCACTTT
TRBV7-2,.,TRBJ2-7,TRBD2,CASSEAGTRGYEQYF,TGTGCCAGCAGCGAAGCCGGGACTAGAGGCTACGAGCAGTACTTC
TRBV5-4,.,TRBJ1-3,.,CASSLGQGRNTIYF,TGTGCCAGCAGCTTGGGTCAGGGTAGAAACACCATATATTTT
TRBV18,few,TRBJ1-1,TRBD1,CASSPTGTGGSTEAFF,TGTGCCAGCTCACCAACGGGGACAGGAGGGAGCACTGAAGCTTTCTTT
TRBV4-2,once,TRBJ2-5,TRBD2,CASSQDASGGAETQYF,TGTGCCAGCAGCCAAGATGCCAGCGGGGGTGCGGAGACCCAGTACTTC
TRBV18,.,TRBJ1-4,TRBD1,CASSPGGSLEKLFF,TGTGCCAGCTCCCCAGGGGGCTCTCTTGAAAAACTGTTTTTT
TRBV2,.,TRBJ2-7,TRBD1,CASSEPGGPYEQYF,TGTGCCAGCAGTGAGCCAGGGGGCCCCTACGAGCAGTACTTC
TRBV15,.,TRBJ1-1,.,CATSREPTVPNTEAFF,TGTGCCACCAGCAGAGAGCCGACAGTTCCGAACACTGAGGCTTTCTTT
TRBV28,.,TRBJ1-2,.,CASSFYLYYGYTF,TGTGCCAGCAGTTTTTATCTCTACTATGGCTACACCTTC
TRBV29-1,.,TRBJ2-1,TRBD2,CSAVPGTSGYNEQFF,TGCAGCGCGGTTCCCGGGACTAGCGGTTACAATGAGCAGTTCTTC
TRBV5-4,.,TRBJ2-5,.,CASGKDFQETQYF,TGTGCCAGCGGGAAGGACTTTCAAGAGACCCAGTACTTC
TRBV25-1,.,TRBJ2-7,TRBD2,CASSEYPGLGGLCKQYF,TGTGCCAGCAGTGAATATCCCGGACTAGGTGGATTATGTAAGCAGTACTTC
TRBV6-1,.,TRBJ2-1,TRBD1,CASTTGTGLWEQFF,TGTGCCAGTACAACCGGGACAGGCCTCTGGGAGCAGTTCTTC
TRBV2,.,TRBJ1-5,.,CASSEALLGRQPQHF,TGTGCCAGCAGTGAAGCGCTTCTGGGGCGTCAGCCCCAGCATTTT
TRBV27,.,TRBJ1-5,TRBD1,CASSLSDRPNQPQHF,TGTGCCAGCAGTTTATCGGACAGGCCGAATCAGCCCCAGCATTTT